This T cell receptor (beta chain) originates from a study of blood T cells in healthy people across ages. The study's findings and limits: Among long-lived donors, naive CD4+ cells were more numerous and diversity higher than in aged donors.

Details on this clonotype: Its antigen is unknown.

The germline V gene encodes CDR1 SGHRS and CDR2 YFSETQ. The CDR3 loop spans 14 amino acids. V was trimmed by 0 bases and J by 2 bases, leaving 8 bases between them. With a J-beta primer mix and a sample-barcoded 5' primer, a second PCR ran about 6 to 11 cycles. A single record per CDR3 protein comes from TCRdb applying MiXCR to the 5' RACE reads. The data hold some 780,000 distinct CDR3 sequences, with roughly 56% observed a single time. The chain employs TRBV5-1 and TRBJ1-2; D not certain. This receptor was taken from a man between 40 and 49 years old in good health. Sequencing input: blood. CDR3 region: CASSLGPRNYGYTF. In nucleotides, the CDR3 is TGCGCCAGCAGCTTGGGTCCCAGGAACTATGGCTACACCTTC.